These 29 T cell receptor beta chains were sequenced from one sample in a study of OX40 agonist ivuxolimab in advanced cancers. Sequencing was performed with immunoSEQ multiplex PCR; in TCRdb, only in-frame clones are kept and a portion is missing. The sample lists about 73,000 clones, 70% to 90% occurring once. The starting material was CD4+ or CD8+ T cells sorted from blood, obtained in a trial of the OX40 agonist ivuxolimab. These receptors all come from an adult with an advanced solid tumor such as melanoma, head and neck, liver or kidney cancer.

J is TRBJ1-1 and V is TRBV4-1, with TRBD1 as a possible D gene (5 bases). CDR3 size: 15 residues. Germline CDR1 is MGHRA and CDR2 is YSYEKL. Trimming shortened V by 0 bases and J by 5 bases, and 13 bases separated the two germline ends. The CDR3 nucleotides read TGCGCCAGCAGCCAAGATCAAGGGGTGGGTACTGAAGCTTTCTTT. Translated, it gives CASSQDQGVGTEAFF.

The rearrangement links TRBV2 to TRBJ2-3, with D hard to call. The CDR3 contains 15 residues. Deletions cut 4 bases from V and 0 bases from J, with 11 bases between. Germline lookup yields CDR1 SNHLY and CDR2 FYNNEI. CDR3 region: CASSGDGVSTDTQYF. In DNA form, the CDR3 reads TGTGCCAGCAGTGGGGATGGGGTTAGCACAGATACGCAGTATTTT.

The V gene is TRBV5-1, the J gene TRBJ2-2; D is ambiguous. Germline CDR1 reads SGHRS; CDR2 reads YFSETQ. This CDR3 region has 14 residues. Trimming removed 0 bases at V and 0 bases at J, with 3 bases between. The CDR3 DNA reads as TGCGCCAGCAGCTTGGCCTCGAACACCGGGGAGCTGTTTTTT. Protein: CASSLASNTGELFF.

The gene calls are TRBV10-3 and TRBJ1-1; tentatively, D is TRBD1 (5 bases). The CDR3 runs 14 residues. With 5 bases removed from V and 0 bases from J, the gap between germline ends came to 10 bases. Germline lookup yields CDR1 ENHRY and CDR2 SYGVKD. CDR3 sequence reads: CAISTGGVNTEAFF. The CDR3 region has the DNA TGTGCCATCAGTACAGGAGGCGTGAACACTGAAGCTTTCTTT.

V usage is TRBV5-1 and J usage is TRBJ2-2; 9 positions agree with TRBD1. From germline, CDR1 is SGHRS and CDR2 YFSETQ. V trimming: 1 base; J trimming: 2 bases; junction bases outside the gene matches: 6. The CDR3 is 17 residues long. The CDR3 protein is CASSLPLGQGNTGELFF. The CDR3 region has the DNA TGCGCCAGCAGCTTGCCCTTGGGACAGGGAAACACCGGGGAGCTGTTTTTT.

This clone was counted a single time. CDR3 in DNA: TGTGCCAGCAGCTTTAGGACTAGCGGATCCACAGATACGCAGTATTTT. Translation gives CASSFRTSGSTDTQYF. J is TRBJ2-3 and V is TRBV7-9; TRBD2 matches at 10 bases. The trim removed 3 bases at V and 2 bases at J, leaving 5 bases unmatched. CDR1 and CDR2 from the germline V gene are SEHNR and FQNEAQ (reference sequence). This CDR3 is built from 16 residues.

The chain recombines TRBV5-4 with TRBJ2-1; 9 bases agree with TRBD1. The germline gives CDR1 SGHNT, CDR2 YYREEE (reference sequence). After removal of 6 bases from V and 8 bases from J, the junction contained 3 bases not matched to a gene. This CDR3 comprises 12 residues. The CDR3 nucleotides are TGTGCCAGCACCGGACAGGGGTATGAGCAGTTCTTC. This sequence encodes CASTGQGYEQFF.

CDR3 coding DNA: TGTGCCAGCAGTGAGGTGGCGGGAGGGCGGTACGAGCAGTACTTC. Translated, it gives CASSEVAGGRYEQYF. The chain employs TRBV6-1 and TRBJ2-7; 9 bases agree with TRBD2. The V segment lost 3 bases and the J segment 4 bases; nucleotides outside the gene matches: 7. Germline CDR1 and CDR2: MNHNS and SASEGT. The CDR3 has 15 residues.

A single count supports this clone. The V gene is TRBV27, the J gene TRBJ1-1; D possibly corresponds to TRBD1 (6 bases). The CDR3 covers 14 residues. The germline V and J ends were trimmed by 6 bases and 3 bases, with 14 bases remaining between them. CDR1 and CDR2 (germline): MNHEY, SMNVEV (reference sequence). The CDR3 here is CASRSPTGYTEAFF. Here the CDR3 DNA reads TGTGCCAGCAGATCCCCTACAGGGTACACTGAAGCTTTCTTT.

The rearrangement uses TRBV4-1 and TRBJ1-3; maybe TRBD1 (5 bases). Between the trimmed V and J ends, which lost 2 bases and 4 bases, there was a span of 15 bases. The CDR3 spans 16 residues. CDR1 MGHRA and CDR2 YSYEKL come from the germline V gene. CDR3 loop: CASSQLMGTRGNTIYF. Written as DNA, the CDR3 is TGCGCCAGCAGCCAATTGATGGGGACGAGAGGAAACACCATATATTTT.

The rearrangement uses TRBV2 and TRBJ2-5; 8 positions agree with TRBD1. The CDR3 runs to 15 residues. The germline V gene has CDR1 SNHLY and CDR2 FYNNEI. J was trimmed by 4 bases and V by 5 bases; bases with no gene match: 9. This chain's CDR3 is CASSNYRGTGETQYF. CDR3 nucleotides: TGTGCCAGCAGTAACTACAGGGGGACAGGAGAGACCCAGTACTTC.

In nucleotides, the CDR3 is TGTGCCAGCAGCGCATACACAGGCTACGAGCAGTACTTC. Protein: CASSAYTGYEQYF. The V call is TRBV7-2, the J call TRBJ2-7; a weak D match, TRBD1 (5 bases). The CDR3 runs to 13 residues. Trimming shortened V by 5 bases and J by 3 bases, and 11 bases separated the two germline ends. CDR1 and CDR2 from the germline V gene are SGHTA and FQGNSA.

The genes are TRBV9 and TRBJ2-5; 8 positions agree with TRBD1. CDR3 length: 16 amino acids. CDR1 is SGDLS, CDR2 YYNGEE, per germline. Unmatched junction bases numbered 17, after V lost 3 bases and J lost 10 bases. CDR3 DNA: TGTGCCAGCAGCGACGGACAGGGTGCGATCAGGCCCATCCAGTACTTC. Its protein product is CASSDGQGAIRPIQYF.

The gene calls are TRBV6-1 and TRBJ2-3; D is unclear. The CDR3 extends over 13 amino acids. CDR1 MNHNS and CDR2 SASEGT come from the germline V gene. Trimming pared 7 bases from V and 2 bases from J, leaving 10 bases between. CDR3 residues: CASKRVPTDTQYF. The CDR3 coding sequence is TGTGCCAGCAAACGGGTTCCCACAGATACGCAGTATTTT.

The CDR3 DNA follows: TGTGCCTGGACGGGCGATGGCTTAGAGACCCAGTACTTC. It codes for CAWTGDGLETQYF. This chain links TRBV30 with TRBJ2-5; no clear D. Trimming stripped 4 bases from V and 4 bases from J, with 13 bases between. Looked up from germline, CDR1 is GTSNPN and CDR2 is SVGIG (reference sequence). This CDR3 has 13 amino acids.

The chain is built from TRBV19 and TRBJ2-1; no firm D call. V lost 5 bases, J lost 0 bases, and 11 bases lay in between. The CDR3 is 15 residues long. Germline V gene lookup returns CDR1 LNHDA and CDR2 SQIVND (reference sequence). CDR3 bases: TGTGCCAGTAGTCCGAGCGCAAGCTCCTACAATGAGCAGTTCTTC. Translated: CASSPSASSYNEQFF.

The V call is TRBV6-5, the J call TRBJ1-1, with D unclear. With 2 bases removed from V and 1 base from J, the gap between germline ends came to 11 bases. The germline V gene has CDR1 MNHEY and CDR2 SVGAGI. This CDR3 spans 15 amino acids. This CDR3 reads CASSYTDGGNTEAFF. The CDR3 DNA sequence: TGTGCCAGCAGTTACACCGATGGCGGGAACACTGAAGCTTTCTTT.

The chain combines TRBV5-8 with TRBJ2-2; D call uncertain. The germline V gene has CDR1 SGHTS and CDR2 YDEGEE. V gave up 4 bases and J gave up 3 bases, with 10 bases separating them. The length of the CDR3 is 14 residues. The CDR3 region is CASSLDDDTGELFF. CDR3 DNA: TGTGCCAGCAGCCTCGATGACGACACCGGGGAGCTGTTTTTT.

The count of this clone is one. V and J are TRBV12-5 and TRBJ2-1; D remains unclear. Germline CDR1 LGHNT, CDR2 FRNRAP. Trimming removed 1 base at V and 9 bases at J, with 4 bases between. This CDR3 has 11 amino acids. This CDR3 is CASGLGVEQFF. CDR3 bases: TGTGCTAGTGGTTTGGGGGTTGAGCAGTTCTTC.

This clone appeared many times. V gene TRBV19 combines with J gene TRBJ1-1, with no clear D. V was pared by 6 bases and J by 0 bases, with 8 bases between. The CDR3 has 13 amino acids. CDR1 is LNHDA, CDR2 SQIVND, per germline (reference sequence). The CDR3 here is CASRLGMNTEAFF. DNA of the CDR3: TGTGCCAGTAGATTAGGGATGAACACTGAAGCTTTCTTT.

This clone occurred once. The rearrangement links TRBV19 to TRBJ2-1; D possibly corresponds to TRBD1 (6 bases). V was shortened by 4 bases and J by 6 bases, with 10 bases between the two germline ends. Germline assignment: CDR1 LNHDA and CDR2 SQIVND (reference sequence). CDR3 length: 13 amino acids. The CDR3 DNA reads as TGTGCCAGTAGTAGCACAGGGATCAATGAGCAGTTCTTC. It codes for CASSSTGINEQFF.

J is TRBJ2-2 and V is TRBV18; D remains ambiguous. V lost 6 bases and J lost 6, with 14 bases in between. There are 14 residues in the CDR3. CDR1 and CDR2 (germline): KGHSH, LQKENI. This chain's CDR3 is CASSNEREAGELFF. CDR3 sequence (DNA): TGTGCCAGCTCGAACGAACGAGAAGCCGGGGAGCTGTTTTTT.

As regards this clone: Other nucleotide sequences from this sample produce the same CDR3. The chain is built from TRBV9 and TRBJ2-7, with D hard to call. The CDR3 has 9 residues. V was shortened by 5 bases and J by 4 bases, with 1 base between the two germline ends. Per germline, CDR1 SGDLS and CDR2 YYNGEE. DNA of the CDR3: TGTGCCAGCAGTTACGAGCAGTACTTC. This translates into CASSYEQYF.

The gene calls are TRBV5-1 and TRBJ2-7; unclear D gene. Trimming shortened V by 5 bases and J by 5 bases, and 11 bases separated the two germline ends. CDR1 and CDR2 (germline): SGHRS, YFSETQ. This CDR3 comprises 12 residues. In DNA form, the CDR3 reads TGCGCCAGCAGTCCCACCCCAGACGAGCAGTACTTC. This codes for CASSPTPDEQYF.

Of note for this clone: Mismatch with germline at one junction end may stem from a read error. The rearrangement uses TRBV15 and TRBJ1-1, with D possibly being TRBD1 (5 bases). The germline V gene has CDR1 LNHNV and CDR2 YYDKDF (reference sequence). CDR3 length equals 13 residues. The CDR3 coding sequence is TGTGCCACCAGCCGAGAGGGGAGTACTGAAGCTTTCTTT. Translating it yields CATSREGSTEAFF.

The CDR3 sequence is CASSEVGGSQGDNGEQFF. CDR3 nucleotide sequence: TGCGCCAGCAGTGAAGTGGGGGGGTCCCAAGGGGATAATGGTGAGCAGTTCTTC. V usage is TRBV10-1 and J usage is TRBJ2-1; 7 bases agree with TRBD2. V gave up 3 bases and J gave up 9 bases; unmatched junction bases: 20. CDR3 length: 18 amino acids. The germline CDR1 and CDR2 sequences are WNHNN and SYGVQD (reference sequence).

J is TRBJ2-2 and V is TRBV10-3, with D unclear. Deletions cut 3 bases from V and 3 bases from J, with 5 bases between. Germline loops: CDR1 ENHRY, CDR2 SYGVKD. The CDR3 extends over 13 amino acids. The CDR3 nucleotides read TGTGCCATCAGTGATTCCTACACCGGGGAGCTGTTTTTT. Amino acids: CAISDSYTGELFF.

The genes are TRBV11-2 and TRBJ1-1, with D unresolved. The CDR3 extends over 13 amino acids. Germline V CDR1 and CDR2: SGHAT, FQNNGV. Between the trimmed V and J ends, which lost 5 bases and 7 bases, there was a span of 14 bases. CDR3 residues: CASSPSPGNEAFF. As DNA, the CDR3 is TGTGCCAGCAGCCCCTCCCCCGGAAATGAAGCTTTCTTT.

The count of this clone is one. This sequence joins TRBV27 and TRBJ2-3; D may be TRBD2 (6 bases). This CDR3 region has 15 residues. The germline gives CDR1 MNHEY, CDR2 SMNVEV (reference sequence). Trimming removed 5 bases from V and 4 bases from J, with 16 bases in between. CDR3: CASSPSVSESDTQYF. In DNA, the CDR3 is TGTGCCAGCAGTCCTAGCGTTTCGGAGTCAGATACGCAGTATTTT.